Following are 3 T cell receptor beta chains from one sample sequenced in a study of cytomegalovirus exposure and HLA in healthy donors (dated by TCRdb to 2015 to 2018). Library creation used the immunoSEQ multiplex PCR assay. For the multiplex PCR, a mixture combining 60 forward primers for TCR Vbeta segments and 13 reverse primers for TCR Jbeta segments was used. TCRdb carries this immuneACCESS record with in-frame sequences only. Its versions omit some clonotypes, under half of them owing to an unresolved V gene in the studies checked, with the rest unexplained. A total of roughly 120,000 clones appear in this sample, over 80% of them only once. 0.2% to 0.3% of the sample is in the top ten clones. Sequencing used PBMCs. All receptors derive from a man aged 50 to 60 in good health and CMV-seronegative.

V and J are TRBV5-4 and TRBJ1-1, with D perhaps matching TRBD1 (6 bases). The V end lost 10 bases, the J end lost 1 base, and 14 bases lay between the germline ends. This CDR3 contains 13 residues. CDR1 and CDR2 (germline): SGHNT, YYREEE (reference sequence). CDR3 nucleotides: TGTGCCGGGTTGGGGGGGCAGAACACTGAAGCTTTCTTT. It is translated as CAGLGGQNTEAFF.

The CDR3 coding sequence is TGTGCCAGCAGCCTAGGAGGGTTTTCCGAGCAGTACTTC. Amino acid sequence: CASSLGGFSEQYF. The genes are TRBV4-2 and TRBJ2-7; D possibly corresponds to TRBD2 (6 bases). Trimming left V 4 bases short and J 6 bases short, with 13 bases between. Looked up from germline, CDR1 is LGHNA and CDR2 is YNFKEQ. This CDR3 comprises 13 residues.

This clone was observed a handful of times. CDR3 sequence: CASRGQLHEQYF. CDR3 DNA sequence: TGTGCCAGCAGGGGACAGCTCCACGAGCAGTACTTC. The chain carries TRBV6-6 and TRBJ2-7; 7 bases line up with TRBD1. This CDR3 spans 12 amino acids. V was pared by 6 bases and J by 5 bases, with 4 bases of the junction left unmatched. The germline V gene encodes CDR1 MNHNY and CDR2 SVGAGI (reference sequence).